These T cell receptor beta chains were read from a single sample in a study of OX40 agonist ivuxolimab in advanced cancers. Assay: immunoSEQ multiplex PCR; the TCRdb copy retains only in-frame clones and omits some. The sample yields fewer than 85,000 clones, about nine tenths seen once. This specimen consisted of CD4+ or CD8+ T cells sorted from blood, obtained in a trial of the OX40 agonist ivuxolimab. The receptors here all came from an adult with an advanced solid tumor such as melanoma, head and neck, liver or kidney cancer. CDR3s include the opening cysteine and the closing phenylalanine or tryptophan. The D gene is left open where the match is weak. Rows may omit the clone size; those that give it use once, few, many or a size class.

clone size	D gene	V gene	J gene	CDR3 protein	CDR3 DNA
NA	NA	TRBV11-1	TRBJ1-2	CASSLLFGGYTF	TGTGCCAGCAGCTTATTGTTCGGTGGCTACACCTTC
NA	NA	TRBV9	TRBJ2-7	CASSPRETLLGDEQYF	TGTGCCAGCAGCCCTAGGGAGACTCTTCTGGGCGACGAGCAGTACTTC
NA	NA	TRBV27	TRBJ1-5	CASTTGAGVNQPQHF	TGTGCCAGCACTACCGGGGCGGGGGTGAATCAGCCCCAGCATTTT
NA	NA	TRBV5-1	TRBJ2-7	CASSLGHPYEQYF	TGCGCCAGCAGCTTGGGGCACCCGTACGAGCAGTACTTC
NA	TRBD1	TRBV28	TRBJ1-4	CASSFFGTGNEKLFF	TGTGCCAGCAGTTTCTTCGGGACAGGGAATGAAAAACTGTTTTTT
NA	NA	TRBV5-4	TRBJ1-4	CASSLYPEKLFF	TGTGCCAGCAGCTTGTATCCTGAAAAACTGTTTTTT
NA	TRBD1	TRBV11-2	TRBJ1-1	CASSLDPGGNTEAFF	TGTGCCAGCAGCTTAGACCCAGGGGGCAACACTGAAGCTTTCTTT
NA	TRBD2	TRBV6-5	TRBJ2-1	CASSTRLAWNEQFF	TGTGCCAGCAGCACCCGACTAGCATGGAATGAGCAGTTCTTC
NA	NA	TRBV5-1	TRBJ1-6	CASSRDGEGSPLHF	TGCGCCAGCAGTCGGGACGGAGAGGGGTCCCCCCTCCACTTT
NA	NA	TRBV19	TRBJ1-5	CASSIRDLSNQPQHF	TGTGCCAGTAGTATTAGGGACCTTAGCAATCAGCCCCAGCATTTT
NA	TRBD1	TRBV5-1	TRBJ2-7	CASSLGQGGDEQYF	TGCGCCAGCAGCTTGGGACAGGGTGGGGACGAGCAGTACTTC
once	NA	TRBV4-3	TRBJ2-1	CASSHANGVSYNEQFF	TGCGCCAGCAGCCATGCGAATGGGGTATCCTACAATGAGCAGTTCTTC
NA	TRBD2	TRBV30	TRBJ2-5	CAGGAGGETQYF	TGTGCGGGGGGGGCGGGAGGAGAGACCCAGTACTTC
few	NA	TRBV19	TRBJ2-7	CASSISGTSYEQYF	TGTGCCAGTAGTATCTCAGGGACCTCCTACGAGCAGTACTTC
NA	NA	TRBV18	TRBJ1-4	CASSPRQNEKLFF	TGTGCCAGCTCACCACGACAGAATGAAAAACTGTTTTTT
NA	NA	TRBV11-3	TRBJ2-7	CASSLERGTYEQYF	TGTGCCAGCAGCTTAGAAAGGGGGACCTACGAGCAGTACTTC
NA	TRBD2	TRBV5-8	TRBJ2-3	CASSTKTSGDSTDTQYF	TGTGCCAGCAGCACCAAGACTAGCGGGGATTCCACAGATACGCAGTATTTT
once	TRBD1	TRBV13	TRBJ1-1	CASSLRGTNTEAFF	TGTGCCAGCAGCCTCAGGGGGACGAACACTGAAGCTTTCTTT
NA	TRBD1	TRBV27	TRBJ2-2	CASSFDRAGTGELFF	TGTGCCAGCAGTTTCGACAGGGCGGGCACCGGGGAGCTGTTTTTT
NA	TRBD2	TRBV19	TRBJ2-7	CASSTHRGGGSLYEQYF	TGTGCCAGTAGTACCCACCGCGGGGGTGGGTCACTTTACGAGCAGTACTTC
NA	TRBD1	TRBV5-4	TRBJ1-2	CASSLGQGKGYGYTF	TGTGCCAGCAGCTTAGGACAGGGAAAGGGATATGGCTACACCTTC
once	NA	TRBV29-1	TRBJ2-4	CSVEVRNIQYF	TGCAGCGTTGAAGTCAGAAACATTCAGTACTTC
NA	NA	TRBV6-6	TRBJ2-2	CASNQGHGYTGELFF	TGTGCCAGCAATCAGGGCCACGGTTACACCGGGGAGCTGTTTTTT
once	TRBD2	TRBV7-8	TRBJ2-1	CASSETSGSYEQFF	TGTGCCAGCAGCGAAACTAGCGGAAGCTATGAGCAGTTCTTC
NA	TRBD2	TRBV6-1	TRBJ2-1	CASSESSGGPYNEQFF	TGTGCCAGCAGTGAATCTTCGGGGGGACCCTACAATGAGCAGTTCTTC
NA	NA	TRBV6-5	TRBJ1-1	CASSYLSDTEAFF	TGTGCCAGCAGCTATTTGAGTGACACTGAAGCTTTCTTT
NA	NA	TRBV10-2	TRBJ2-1	CANLNRPSYNEQFF	TGCGCCAATCTCAACAGGCCTTCCTACAATGAGCAGTTCTTC
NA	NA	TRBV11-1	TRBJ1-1	CASSLRRTEAFF	TGTGCCAGCAGCTTAAGGCGCACTGAAGCTTTCTTT
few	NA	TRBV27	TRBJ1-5	CASSLLGAANQPQHF	TGTGCCAGCAGTTTACTGGGGGCTGCAAATCAGCCCCAGCATTTT
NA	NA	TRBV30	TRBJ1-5	CAVDNRGRTPQHF	TGTGCCGTGGACAATCGGGGGCGCACGCCCCAGCATTTT
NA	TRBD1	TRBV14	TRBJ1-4	CASSQRGRVEKLFF	TGTGCCAGCAGCCAGAGGGGGCGCGTTGAAAAACTGTTTTTT
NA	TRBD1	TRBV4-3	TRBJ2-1	CASSQEGTVSYNEQFF	TGCGCCAGCAGCCAAGAGGGGACAGTTTCCTACAATGAGCAGTTCTTC
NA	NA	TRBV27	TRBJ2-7	CASTRTFGYEQYF	TGTGCCAGCACCCGAACTTTTGGCTACGAGCAGTACTTC
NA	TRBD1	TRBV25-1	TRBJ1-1	CASSETGQGGTEAFF	TGTGCCAGCAGTGAAACAGGACAGGGAGGCACTGAAGCTTTCTTT
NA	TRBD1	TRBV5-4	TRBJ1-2	CASSLEGTGLVASYTF	TGTGCCAGCAGCTTGGAAGGGACAGGGTTAGTTGCCAGCTACACCTTC